These T cell receptor beta chains were read from a single sample in a study of cytomegalovirus exposure and HLA in healthy donors. Profiled with immunoSEQ multiplex PCR; TCRdb holds only in-frame clones, not every one. Of about 94,000 clones in the sample, approximately 76% are singletons; the top ten hold less than 9%. Material: PBMCs. The receptors shown here come from a man in his forties or fifties in good health and CMV-seropositive. The CDR3 runs from the conserved cysteine through the conserved F or W. Each record gives: V gene, clone size, J gene, CDR3 protein. Not every row has a clone size; where given, it reads once, few, many or a size class.

V gene: TRBV19
clone size: NA
J gene: TRBJ1-2
CDR3 protein: CASSIGPGYGYTF

V gene: TRBV10-1
clone size: few
J gene: TRBJ2-1
CDR3 protein: CASSEGRAPIDEQFF

V gene: TRBV6-1
clone size: NA
J gene: TRBJ1-1
CDR3 protein: CASSLQDSSEAFF

V gene: TRBV5-1
clone size: NA
J gene: TRBJ2-3
CDR3 protein: CAGSLQGVATYTQYF

V gene: TRBV18
clone size: NA
J gene: TRBJ1-4
CDR3 protein: CASSPGTENEKLFF

V gene: TRBV9
clone size: NA
J gene: TRBJ2-1
CDR3 protein: CASSSSGSSYNEQFF

V gene: TRBV7-2
clone size: NA
J gene: TRBJ2-2
CDR3 protein: CASRRSTVSNTGELFF

V gene: TRBV19
clone size: NA
J gene: TRBJ1-1
CDR3 protein: CAAGTVNRDTEAFF

V gene: TRBV4-1
clone size: NA
J gene: TRBJ2-4
CDR3 protein: CASSQEGGTGNIQYF

V gene: TRBV21-1
clone size: NA
J gene: TRBJ1-1
CDR3 protein: CASSKSRTGPLETNTEAFF